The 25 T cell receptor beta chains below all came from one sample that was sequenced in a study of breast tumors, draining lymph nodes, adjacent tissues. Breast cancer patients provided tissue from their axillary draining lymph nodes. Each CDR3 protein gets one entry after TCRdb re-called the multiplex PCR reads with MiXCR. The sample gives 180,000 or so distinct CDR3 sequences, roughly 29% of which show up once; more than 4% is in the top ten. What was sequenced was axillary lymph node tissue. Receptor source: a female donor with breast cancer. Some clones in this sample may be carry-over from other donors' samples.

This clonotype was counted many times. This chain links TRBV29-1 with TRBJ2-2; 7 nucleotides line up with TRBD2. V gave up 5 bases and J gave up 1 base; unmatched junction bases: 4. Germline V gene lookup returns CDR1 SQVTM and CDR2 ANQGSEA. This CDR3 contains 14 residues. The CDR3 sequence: CSVRPSGNTGELFF. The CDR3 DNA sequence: TGCAGCGTTCGTCCTAGCGGGAACACCGGGGAGCTGTTTTTT.

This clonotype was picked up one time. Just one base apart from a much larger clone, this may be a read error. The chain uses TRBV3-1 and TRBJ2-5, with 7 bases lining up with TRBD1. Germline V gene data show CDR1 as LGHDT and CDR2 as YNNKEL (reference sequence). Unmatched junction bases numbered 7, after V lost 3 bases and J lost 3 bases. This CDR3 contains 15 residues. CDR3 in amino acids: CASSHPCTGEETQYF. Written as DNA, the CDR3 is TGTGCCAGCAGCCACCCATGTACAGGGGAAGAGACCCAGTACTTC.

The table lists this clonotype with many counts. This CDR3 reads CASKENTGDCTF. The CDR3 DNA is TGTGCCAGCAAAGAGAACACAGGGGACTGCACCTTC. This chain links TRBV12-3 or TRBV12-4 with TRBJ1-2, with 7 bases that match TRBD1. V lost 7 bases to trimming and J lost 13 bases; unmatched junction nucleotides: 12. The CDR3 length is 12 residues.

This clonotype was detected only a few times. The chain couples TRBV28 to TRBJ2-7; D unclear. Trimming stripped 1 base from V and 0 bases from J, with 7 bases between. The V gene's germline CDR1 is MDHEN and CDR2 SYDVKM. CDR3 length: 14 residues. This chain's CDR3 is CASSLLLDSYEQYF. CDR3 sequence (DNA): TGTGCCAGCAGTTTATTACTTGACTCCTACGAGCAGTACTTC.

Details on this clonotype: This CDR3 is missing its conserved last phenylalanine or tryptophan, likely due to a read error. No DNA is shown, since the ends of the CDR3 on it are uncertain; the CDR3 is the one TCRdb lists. Here the CDR3 reads CASSYRPSPYPYC. The chain links TRBV7-2 to TRBJ2-7; the table's D call, TRBD2, has no DNA check behind it. CDR1 is SGHTA, CDR2 FQGNSA, per germline. Counting both end residues, the CDR3 totals 13 amino acids.

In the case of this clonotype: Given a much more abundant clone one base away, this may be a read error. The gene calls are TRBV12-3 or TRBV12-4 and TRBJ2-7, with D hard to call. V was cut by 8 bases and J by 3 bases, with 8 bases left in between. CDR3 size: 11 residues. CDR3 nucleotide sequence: TGTGCCAGCTCACACAACTACGAGCAGTACTTC. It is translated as CASSHNYEQYF.

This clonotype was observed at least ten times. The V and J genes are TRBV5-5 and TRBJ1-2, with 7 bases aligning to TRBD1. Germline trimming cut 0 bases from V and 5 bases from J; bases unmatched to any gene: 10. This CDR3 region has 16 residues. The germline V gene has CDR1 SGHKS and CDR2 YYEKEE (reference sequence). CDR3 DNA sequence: TGTGCCAGCAGCTTGGCCTTAGGAGGGGGCTATTATGGCTACACCTTC. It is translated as CASSLALGGGYYGYTF.

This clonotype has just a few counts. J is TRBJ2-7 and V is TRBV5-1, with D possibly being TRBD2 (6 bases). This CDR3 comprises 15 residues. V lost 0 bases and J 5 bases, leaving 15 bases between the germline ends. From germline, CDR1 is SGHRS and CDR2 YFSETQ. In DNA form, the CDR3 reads TGCGCCAGCAGCTTGGTGGGCGGGATAGACGACGAGCAGTACTTC. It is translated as CASSLVGGIDDEQYF.

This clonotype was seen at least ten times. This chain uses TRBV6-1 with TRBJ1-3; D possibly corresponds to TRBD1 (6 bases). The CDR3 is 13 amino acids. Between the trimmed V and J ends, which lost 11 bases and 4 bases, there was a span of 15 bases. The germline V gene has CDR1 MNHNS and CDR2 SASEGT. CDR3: CAEWGARGNTIYF. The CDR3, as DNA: TGTGCCGAGTGGGGGGCGCGGGGAAACACCATATATTTT.

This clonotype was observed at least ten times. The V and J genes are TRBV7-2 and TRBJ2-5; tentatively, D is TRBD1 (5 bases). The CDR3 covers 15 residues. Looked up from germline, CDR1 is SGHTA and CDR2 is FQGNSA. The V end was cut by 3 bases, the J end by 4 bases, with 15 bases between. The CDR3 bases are TGTGCCAGCAGCTTCTCCTTGGGGCCCCTAGAGACCCAGTACTTC. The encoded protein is CASSFSLGPLETQYF. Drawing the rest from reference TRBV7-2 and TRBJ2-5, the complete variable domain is GAGVSQSPSNKVTEKGKDVELRCDPISGHTALYWYRQSLGQGLEFLIYFQGNSAPDKSGLPSDRFSAERTGGSVSTLTIQRTQQEDSAVYLCASSFSLGPLETQYFGPGTRLLVL.

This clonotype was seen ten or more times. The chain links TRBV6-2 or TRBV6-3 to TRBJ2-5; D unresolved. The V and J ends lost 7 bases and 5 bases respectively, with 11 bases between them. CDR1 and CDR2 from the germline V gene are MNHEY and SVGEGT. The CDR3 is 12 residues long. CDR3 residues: CASKVYSETQYF. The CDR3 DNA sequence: TGTGCCAGCAAGGTTTACTCGGAGACCCAGTACTTC.

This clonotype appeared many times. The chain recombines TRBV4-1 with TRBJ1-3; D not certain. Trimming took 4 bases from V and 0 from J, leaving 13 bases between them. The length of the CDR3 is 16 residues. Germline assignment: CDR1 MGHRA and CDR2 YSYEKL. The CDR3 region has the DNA TGCGCCAGCAGCCTGCAGTCCGGTCCCTCTGGAAACACCATATATTTT. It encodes CASSLQSGPSGNTIYF.

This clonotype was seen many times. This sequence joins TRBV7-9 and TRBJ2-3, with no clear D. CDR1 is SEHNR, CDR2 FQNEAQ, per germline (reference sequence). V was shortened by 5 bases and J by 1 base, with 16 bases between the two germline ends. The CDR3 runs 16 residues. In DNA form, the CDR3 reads TGTGCCAGCAGCCCTCCCTTTCGGTGGGGCACAGATACGCAGTATTTT. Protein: CASSPPFRWGTDTQYF. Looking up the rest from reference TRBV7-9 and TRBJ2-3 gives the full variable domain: DTGVSQNPRHKITKRGQNVTFRCDPISEHNRLYWYRQTLGQGPEFLTYFQNEAQLEKSRLLSDRFSAERPKGSFSTLEIQRTEQGDSAMYLCASSPPFRWGTDTQYFGPGTRLTVL.

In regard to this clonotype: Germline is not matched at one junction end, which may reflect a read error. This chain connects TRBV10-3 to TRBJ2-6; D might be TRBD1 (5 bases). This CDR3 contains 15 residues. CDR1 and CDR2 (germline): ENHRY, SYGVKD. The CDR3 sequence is CAISDRSSGANVLAF. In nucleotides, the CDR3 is TGTGCCATCAGTGATCGAAGCTCTGGGGCCAACGTCCTGGCTTTC.

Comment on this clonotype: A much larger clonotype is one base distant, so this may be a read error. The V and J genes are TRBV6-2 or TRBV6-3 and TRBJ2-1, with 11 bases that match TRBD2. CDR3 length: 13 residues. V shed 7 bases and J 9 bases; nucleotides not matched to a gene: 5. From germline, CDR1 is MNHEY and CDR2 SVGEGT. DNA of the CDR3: TGTGCCAGCATGGGGACTAGCGGCAGTGAGCAGTTCTTC. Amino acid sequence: CASMGTSGSEQFF.

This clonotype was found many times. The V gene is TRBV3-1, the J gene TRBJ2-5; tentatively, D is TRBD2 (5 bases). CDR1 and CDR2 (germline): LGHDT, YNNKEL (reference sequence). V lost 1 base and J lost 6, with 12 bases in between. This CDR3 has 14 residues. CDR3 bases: TGTGCCAGCAGCCAAGGCGTAGCTAGCAAGACCCAGTACTTC. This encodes CASSQGVASKTQYF.

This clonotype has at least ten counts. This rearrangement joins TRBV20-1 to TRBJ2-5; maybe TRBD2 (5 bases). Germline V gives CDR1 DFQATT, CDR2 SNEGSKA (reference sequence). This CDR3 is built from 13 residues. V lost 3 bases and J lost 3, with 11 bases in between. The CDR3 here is CSASWGVKETQYF. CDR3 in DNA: TGCAGTGCTAGCTGGGGAGTAAAAGAGACCCAGTACTTC.

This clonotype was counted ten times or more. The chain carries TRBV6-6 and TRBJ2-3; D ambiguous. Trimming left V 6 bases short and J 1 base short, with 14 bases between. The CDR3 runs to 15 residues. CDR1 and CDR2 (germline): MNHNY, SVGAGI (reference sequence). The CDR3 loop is CASSPPTRGTDTQYF. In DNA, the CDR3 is TGTGCCAGCAGCCCCCCTACCCGGGGCACAGATACGCAGTATTTT.

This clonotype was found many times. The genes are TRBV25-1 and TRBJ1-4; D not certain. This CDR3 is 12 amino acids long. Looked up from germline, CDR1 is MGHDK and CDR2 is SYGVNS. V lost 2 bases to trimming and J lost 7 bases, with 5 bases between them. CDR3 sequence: CASSEGSEKLFF. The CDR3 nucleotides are TGTGCCAGCAGTGAAGGCAGTGAAAAACTGTTTTTT.

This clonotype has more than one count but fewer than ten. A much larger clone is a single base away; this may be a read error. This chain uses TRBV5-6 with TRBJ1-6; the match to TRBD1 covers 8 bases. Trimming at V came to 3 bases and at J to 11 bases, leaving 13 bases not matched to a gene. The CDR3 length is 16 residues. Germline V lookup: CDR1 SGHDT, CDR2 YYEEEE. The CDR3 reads CASSWGQAGYGAPLHF. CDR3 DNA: TGTGCCAGCAGCTGGGGACAGGCGGGCTATGGGGCACCCCTCCACTTT.

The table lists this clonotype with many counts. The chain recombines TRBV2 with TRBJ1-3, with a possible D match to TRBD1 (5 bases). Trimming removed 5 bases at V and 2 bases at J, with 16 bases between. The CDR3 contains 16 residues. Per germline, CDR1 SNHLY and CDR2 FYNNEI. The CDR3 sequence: CASSRSQGGAGNTIYF. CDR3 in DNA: TGTGCCAGCAGTCGAAGTCAGGGAGGCGCTGGAAACACCATATATTTT.

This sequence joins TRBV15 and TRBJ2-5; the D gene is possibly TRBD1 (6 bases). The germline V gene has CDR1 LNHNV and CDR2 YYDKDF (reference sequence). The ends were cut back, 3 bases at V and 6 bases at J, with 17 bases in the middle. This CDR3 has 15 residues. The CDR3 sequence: CATSSYQTGRKTQYF. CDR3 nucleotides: TGTGCCACCAGCAGTTATCAGACAGGTCGAAAGACCCAGTACTTC.

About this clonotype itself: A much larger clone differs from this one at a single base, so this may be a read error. CDR3 nucleotides: TGTGCCTGGAGTGTGACGGGGCCCGGGGAGCTGTTTTTT. The encoded protein is CAWSVTGPGELFF. The chain is built from TRBV30 and TRBJ2-2; D might be TRBD1 or TRBD2, each matching 5 bases. V dropped 0 bases and J dropped 6 bases, with 8 bases sitting between them. The V gene's germline CDR1 is GTSNPN and CDR2 SVGIG (reference sequence). The CDR3 runs to 13 residues.

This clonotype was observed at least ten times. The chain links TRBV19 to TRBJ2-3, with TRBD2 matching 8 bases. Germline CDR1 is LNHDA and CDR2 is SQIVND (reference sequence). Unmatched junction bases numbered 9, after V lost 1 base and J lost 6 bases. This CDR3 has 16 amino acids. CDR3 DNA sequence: TGTGCCAGTAGTATAGGAGCGGGGGCCTCCTTGGATACGCAGTATTTT. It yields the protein CASSIGAGASLDTQYF. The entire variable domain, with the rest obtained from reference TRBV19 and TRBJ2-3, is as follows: DGGITQSPKYLFRKEGQNVTLSCEQNLNHDAMYWYRQDPGQGLRLIYYSQIVNDFQKGDIAEGYSVSREKKESFPLTVTSAQKNPTAFYLCASSIGAGASLDTQYFGPGTRLTVL.

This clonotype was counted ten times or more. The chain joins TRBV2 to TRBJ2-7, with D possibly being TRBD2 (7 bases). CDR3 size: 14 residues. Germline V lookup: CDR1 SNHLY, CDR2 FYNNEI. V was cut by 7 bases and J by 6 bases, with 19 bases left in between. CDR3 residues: CASTQGRGRAEQYF. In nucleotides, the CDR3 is TGTGCCAGCACCCAGGGGAGGGGTCGGGCCGAGCAGTACTTC.